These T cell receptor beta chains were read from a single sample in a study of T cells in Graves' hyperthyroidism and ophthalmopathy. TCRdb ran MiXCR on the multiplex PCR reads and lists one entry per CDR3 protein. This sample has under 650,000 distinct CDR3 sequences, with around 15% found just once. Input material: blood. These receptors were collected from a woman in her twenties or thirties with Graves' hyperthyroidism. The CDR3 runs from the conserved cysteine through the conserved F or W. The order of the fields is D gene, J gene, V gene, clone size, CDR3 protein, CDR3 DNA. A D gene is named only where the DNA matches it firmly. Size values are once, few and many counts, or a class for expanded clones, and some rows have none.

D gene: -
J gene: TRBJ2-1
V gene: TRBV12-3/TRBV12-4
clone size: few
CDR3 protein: CASSLGTKFNEQFF
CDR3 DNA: TGTGCCAGCAGTTTAGGGACTAAATTCAATGAGCAGTTCTTC

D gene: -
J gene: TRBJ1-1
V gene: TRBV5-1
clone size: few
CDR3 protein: CASSLVADVATEAFF
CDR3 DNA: TGCGCCAGCAGCTTGGTGGCAGACGTAGCCACTGAAGCTTTCTTT

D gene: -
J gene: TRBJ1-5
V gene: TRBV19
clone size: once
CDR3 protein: CASTEGQGWLQPQHF
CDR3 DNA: TGTGCCAGTACCGAGGGCCAGGGATGGTTACAGCCCCAGCATTTT

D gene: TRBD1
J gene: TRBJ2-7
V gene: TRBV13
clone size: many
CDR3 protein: CASSAQTGGEQYF
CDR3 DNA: TGTGCCAGCAGCGCCCAGACAGGGGGCGAGCAGTACTTC

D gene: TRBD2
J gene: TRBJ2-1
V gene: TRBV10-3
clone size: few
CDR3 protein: CAISALAGRSYNEQFF
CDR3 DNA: TGTGCCATCAGTGCTCTAGCGGGTCGCTCCTACAATGAGCAGTTCTTC

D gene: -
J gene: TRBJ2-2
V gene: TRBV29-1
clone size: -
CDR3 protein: CSVLSSTGELFF
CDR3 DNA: TGCAGCGTTTTGAGTTCCACCGGGGAGCTGTTTTTT

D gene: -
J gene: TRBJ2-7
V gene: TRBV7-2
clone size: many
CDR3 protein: CASSLDALVGYEQYF
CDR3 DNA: TGTGCCAGCAGCTTAGATGCCCTAGTCGGATACGAGCAGTACTTC

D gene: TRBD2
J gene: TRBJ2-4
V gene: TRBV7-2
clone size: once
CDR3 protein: CASSLTSPRNPAKNIQYF
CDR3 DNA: TGTGCCAGCAGCTTGACTAGCCCGAGGAATCCGGCCAAAAACATTCAGTACTTC

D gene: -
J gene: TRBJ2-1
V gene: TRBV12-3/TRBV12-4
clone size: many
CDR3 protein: CASTEGRSYNEQFF
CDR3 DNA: TGTGCCAGCACCGAGGGCCGCAGTTACAATGAGCAGTTCTTC

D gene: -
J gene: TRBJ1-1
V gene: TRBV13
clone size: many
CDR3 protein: CASSDSLENTEAFF
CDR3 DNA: TGTGCCAGCAGCGATTCATTGGAGAACACTGAAGCTTTCTTT

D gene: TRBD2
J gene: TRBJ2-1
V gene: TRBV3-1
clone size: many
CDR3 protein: CASSQGAGVSRYNEQFF
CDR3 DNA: TGTGCCAGCAGCCAGGGAGCGGGAGTAAGCCGGTACAATGAGCAGTTCTTC

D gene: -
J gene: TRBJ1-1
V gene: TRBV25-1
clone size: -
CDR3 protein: CASSEYKQGWDTEAFF
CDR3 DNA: TGTGCCAGCAGTGAATATAAGCAGGGCTGGGACACTGAAGCTTTCTTT

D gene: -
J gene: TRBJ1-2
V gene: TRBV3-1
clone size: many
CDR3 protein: CASSQEDGPYGYTF
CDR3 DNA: TGTGCCAGCAGCCAAGAGGACGGACCCTATGGCTACACCTTC

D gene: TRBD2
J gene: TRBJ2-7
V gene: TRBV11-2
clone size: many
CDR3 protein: CANRSSSGRSYEQYF
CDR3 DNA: TGTGCCAACAGGTCATCTAGCGGGCGCTCCTACGAGCAGTACTTC

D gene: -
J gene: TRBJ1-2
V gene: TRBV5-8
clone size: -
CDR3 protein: CASSLKSFSLPYGYTF
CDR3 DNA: TGTGCCAGCAGCTTAAAGAGTTTCTCCCTCCCTTATGGCTACACCTTC

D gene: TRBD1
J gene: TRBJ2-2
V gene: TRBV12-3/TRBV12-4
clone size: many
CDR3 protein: CASSPTGGLGGELFF
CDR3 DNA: TGTGCCAGCAGTCCTACAGGGGGCTTAGGCGGGGAGCTGTTTTTT

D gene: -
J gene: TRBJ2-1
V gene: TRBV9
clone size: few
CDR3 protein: CASSVEGGELGNEQFF
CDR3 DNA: TGTGCCAGCAGCGTAGAGGGGGGGGAACTAGGCAATGAGCAGTTCTTC

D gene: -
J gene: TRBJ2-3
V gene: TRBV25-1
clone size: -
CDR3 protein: CASSEFADTQYF
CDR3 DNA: TGTGCCAGCAGTGAATTCGCAGATACGCAGTATTTT

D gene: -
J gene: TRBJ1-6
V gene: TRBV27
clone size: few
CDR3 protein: CASSFSGGNSPLHF
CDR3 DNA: TGTGCCAGCAGTTTTTCTGGGGGGAATTCACCCCTCCACTTT

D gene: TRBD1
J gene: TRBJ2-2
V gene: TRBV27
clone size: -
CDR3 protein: CASSLSGQGRGGELFF
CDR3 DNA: TGTGCCAGCAGTTTATCGGGACAGGGAAGGGGCGGGGAGCTGTTTTTT

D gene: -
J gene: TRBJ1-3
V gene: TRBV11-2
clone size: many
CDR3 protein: CASSFFSGNTIYF
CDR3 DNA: TGTGCCAGCAGTTTCTTCTCTGGAAACACCATATATTTT

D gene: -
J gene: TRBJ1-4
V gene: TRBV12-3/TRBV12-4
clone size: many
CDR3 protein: CASSRQTNEKLFF
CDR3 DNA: TGTGCCAGCAGTCGGCAAACTAATGAAAAACTGTTTTTT

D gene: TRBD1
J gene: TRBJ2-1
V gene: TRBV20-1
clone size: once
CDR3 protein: CSARDPGTGFHEQFF
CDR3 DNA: TGCAGTGCTAGAGATCCCGGGACAGGGTTCCATGAGCAGTTCTTC

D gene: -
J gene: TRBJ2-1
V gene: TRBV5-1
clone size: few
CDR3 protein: CASSPLQGGYNEQFF
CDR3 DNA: TGCGCCAGCAGCCCGTTACAGGGGGGGTACAATGAGCAGTTCTTC

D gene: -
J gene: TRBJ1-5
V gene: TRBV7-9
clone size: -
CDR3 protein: CASSYGHNSNQPQHF
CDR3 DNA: TGTGCCAGCAGCTACGGACACAATAGCAATCAGCCCCAGCATTTT

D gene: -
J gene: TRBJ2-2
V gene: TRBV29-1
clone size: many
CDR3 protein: CSVAGTPSNTGELFF
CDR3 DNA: TGCAGCGTCGCCGGGACACCTTCGAACACCGGGGAGCTGTTTTTT

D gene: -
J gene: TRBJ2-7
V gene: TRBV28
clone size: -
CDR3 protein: CASTPPDIASSYEQYF
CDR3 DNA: TGTGCCAGCACCCCTCCTGATATAGCCAGCTCCTACGAGCAGTACTTC

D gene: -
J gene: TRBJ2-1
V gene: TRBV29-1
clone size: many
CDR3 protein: CSVVGPTSYNEQFF
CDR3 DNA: TGCAGCGTTGTAGGACCCACCTCCTACAATGAGCAGTTCTTC

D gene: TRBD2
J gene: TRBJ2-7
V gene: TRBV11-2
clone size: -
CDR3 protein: CASKMGLATIGYEQYF
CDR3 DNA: TGTGCCAGCAAGATGGGACTAGCTACAATAGGCTACGAGCAGTACTTC

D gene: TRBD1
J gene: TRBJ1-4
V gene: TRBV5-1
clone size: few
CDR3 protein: CASSKQGAGREKLFF
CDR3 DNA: TGCGCCAGCAGCAAACAGGGGGCTGGACGGGAAAAACTGTTTTTT

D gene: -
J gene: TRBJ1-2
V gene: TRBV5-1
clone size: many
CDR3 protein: CASSLNAGQRGYTF
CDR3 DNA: TGCGCCAGCAGCTTGAATGCAGGGCAGAGAGGCTACACCTTC

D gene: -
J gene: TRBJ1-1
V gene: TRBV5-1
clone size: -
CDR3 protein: CASRRGPEAFF
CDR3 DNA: TGCGCCAGCAGAAGGGGTCCCGAAGCTTTCTTT

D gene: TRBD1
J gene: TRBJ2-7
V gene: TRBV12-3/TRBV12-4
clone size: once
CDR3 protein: CASSYGTEGPYEQYF
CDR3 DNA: TGTGCCAGCAGTTATGGGACAGAGGGCCCCTACGAGCAGTACTTC

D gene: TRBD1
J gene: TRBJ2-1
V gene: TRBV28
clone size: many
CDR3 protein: CACTRGQFDNEQFF
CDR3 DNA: TGTGCCTGCACCCGGGGACAGTTCGACAATGAGCAGTTCTTC

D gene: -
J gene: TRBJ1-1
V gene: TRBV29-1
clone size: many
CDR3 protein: CSVSSGTGQKAFF
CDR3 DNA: TGCAGCGTTAGTAGTGGTACAGGGCAGAAAGCTTTCTTT

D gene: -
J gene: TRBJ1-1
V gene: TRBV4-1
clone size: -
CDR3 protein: CASSQDWQGNTEAFF
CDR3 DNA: TGCGCCAGCAGCCAAGATTGGCAGGGGAACACTGAAGCTTTCTTT

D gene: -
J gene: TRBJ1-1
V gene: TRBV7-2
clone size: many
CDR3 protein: CASSLSGPANTEAFF
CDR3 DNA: TGTGCCAGCAGCTTATCGGGACCGGCGAACACTGAAGCTTTCTTT

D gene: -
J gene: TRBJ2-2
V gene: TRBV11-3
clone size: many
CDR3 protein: CASSLGLGELFF
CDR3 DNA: TGTGCCAGCAGCTTAGGCCTTGGGGAGCTGTTTTTT

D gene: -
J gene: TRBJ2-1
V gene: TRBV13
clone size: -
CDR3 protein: CASKRLDNEQFF
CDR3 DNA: TGTGCCAGCAAGCGGCTAGACAATGAGCAGTTCTTC

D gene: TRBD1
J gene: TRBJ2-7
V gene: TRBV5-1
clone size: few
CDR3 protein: CASSLKERQGGYEQYF
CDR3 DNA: TGCGCCAGCAGCTTGAAGGAGAGACAGGGGGGCTACGAGCAGTACTTC

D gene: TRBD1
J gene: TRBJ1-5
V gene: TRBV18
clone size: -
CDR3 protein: CASSPRGGGGNQPQHF
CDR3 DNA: TGTGCCAGCTCCCCGAGGGGAGGGGGCGGCAATCAGCCCCAGCATTTT

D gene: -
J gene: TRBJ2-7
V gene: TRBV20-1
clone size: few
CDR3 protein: CSARGPRGADYEQYF
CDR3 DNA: TGCAGTGCTAGGGGTCCCCGCGGGGCTGACTACGAGCAGTACTTC

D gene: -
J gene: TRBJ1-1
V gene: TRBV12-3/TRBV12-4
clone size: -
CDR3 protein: CASSYLGGERGGTEAFF
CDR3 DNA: TGTGCCAGCAGTTACTTGGGGGGAGAACGGGGAGGCACTGAAGCTTTCTTT

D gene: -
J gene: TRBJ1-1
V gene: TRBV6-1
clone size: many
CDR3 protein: CASSYGGDATEAFF
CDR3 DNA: TGTGCCAGCAGCTACGGTGGAGATGCCACTGAAGCTTTCTTT

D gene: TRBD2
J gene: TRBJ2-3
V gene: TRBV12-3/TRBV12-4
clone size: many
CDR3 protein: CASRWGGRGTSTDTQYF
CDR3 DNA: TGTGCCAGCAGATGGGGCGGGAGGGGAACTAGCACAGATACGCAGTATTTT

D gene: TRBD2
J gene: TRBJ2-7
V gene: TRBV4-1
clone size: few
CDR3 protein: CASSQDGGGVYEQYF
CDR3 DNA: TGCGCCAGCAGCCAAGATGGGGGAGGGGTCTACGAGCAGTACTTC

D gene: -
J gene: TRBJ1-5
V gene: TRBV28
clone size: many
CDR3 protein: CASSLTRLDQPQHF
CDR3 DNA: TGTGCCAGCAGTTTGACAAGGTTGGATCAGCCCCAGCATTTT

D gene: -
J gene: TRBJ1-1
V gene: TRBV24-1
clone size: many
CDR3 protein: CATSDHSHTEAFF
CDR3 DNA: TGTGCCACCAGTGATCATTCCCACACTGAAGCTTTCTTT

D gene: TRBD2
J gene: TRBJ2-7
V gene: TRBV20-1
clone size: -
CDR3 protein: CSAFTSGSREQYF
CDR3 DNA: TGCAGTGCTTTTACTAGCGGGAGCCGCGAGCAGTACTTC

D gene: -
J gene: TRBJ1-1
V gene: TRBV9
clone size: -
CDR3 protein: CASSVAVSTEAFF
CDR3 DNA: TGTGCCAGCAGCGTAGCGGTCTCCACTGAAGCTTTCTTT

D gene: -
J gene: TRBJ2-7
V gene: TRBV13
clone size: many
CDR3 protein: CASSRRGQAYEQYF
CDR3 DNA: TGTGCCAGCAGCCGTCGGGGACAAGCCTACGAGCAGTACTTC

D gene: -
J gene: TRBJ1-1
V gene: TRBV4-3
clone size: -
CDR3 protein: CASSPLDTLTEAFF
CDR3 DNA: TGCGCCAGCAGCCCACTAGATACACTCACTGAAGCTTTCTTT

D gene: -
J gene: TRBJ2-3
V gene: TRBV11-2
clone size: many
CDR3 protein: CASSLGFRTDTQYF
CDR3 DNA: TGTGCCAGCAGCTTAGGATTCCGCACAGATACGCAGTATTTT

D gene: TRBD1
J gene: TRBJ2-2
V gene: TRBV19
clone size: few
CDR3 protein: CASSTPDPGQGRTGELFF
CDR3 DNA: TGTGCCAGTAGTACCCCAGATCCGGGACAGGGCAGAACCGGGGAGCTGTTTTTT